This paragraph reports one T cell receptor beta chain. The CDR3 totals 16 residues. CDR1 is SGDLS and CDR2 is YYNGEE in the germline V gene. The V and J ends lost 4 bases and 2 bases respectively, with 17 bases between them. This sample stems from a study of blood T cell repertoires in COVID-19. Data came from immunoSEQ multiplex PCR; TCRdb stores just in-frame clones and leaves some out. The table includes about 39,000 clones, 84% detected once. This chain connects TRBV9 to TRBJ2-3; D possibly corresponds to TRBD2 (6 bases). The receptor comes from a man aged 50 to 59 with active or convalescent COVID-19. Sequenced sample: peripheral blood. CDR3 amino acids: CASSHELAGSTDTQYF. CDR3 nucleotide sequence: TGTGCCAGCAGCCACGAATTGGCGGGGTCCACAGATACGCAGTATTTT.